The source of this T cell receptor beta chain is a study of cytomegalovirus exposure and HLA in healthy donors. As regards this clone: Its specificity is not known.

Amplification used 60 Vbeta primers and 13 Jbeta primers. Profiled with immunoSEQ multiplex PCR; TCRdb holds only in-frame clones, not every one. The sample shows under 130,000 clones, approximately 70% of them seen only once. These donors counted as nominally healthy when sampled, but unrecorded immune exposures were likely. Per germline, CDR1 GTSNPN and CDR2 SVGIG (reference sequence). The CDR3 sequence is 15 residues long. V was pared by 2 bases and J by 8 bases, with 14 bases of the junction left unmatched. Overall study results and limits: CMV antigen specificity was confirmed in vitro for a few CMV-associated chains.

The chain is built from TRBV30 and TRBJ1-2, with 7 bases that match TRBD1. The sequence was collected from a young man in good health and CMV-seropositive. Sequenced: PBMCs. This CDR3 reads CAWSNGLQGGIGYTF. Written as DNA, the CDR3 is TGTGCCTGGAGTAACGGTTTGCAGGGGGGAATCGGCTACACCTTC. Full variable domain (remainder filled in from reference TRBV30 and TRBJ1-2): SQTIHQWPATLVQPVGSPLSLECTVEGTSNPNLYWYRQAAGRGLQLLFYSVGIGQISSEVPQNLSASRPQDRQFILSSKKLLLSDSGFYLCAWSNGLQGGIGYTFGSGTRLTVV.